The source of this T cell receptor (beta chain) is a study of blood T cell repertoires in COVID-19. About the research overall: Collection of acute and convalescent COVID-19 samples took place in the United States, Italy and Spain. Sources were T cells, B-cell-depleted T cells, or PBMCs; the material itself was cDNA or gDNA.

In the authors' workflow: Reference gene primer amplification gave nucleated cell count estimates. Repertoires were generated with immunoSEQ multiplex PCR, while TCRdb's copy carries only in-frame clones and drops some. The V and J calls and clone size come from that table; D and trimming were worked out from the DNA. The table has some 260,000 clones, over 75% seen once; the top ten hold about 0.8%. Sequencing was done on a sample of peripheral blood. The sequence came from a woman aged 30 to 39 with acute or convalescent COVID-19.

The DNA of the CDR3 is TGTGCCAGCAGGATCACTAGCGTTCAGGAGCAGTACTTC. It encodes CASRITSVQEQYF. The chain has TRBV12-3 or TRBV12-4 and TRBJ2-7, with 7 bases that match TRBD2. V was clipped by 6 bases and J by 7 bases; unmatched bases: 9. The CDR3 covers 13 residues.